The T cell receptor beta chain described here comes from a study of human T cells and chemical hapten exposure. Library preparation tagged each individual cDNA molecule with a unique molecular identifier. MiXCR was run by TCRdb on the RACE reads, yielding one entry per CDR3 protein. The table lists some 80,000 distinct CDR3 sequences, roughly 10% of them singletons. Time point in this sample: patch test 2, 6 weeks after DPC sensitization. This sample's treatment: therapeutic diphenylcyclopropenone sensitization with weekly scalp DPC. At every patch-test visit, blood was drawn before the patch test was applied. This clonotype was recorded only once. Germline lookup yields CDR1 SGHDN and CDR2 FVKESK. The CDR3 has 15 residues. V was clipped by 5 bases and J by 4 bases, with 17 bases between them.

The clonotype was recovered from a woman aged 25 to 39 with alopecia areata. Some clones in this sample may be carry-over from other donors' samples. This specimen was whole blood, taken in connection with sensitization to the hapten diphenylcyclopropenone (DPC). The chain couples TRBV14 to TRBJ2-5; weak D call: TRBD2 (5 bases). CDR3 nucleotides: TGTGCCAGCAGCTTAATCTCCGGGATCCGAGAGACCCAGTACTTC. This translates into CASSLISGIRETQYF.